The 15 T cell receptor beta chains in this list originate from one sample, sequenced in a study of blood T cell repertoires in COVID-19. Profiled with immunoSEQ multiplex PCR; TCRdb holds only in-frame clones, not every one. The sample carries some 530,000 clones, approximately 90% recorded once. The sequenced sample was PBMCs or T cells enriched from blood (not recorded which). The source is an older woman who had recovered from COVID-19.

This chain uses TRBV30 with TRBJ2-1; the D gene is possibly TRBD1 (5 bases). Germline V CDR1 and CDR2: GTSNPN, SVGIG (reference sequence). V lost 7 bases, J lost 5 bases, and 15 bases lay in between. The CDR3 is 13 residues long. The CDR3, as DNA: TGTGCCTCTACAGGCGCCCTGGACAATGAGCAGTTCTTC. This gives the protein CASTGALDNEQFF.

V usage is TRBV7-2 and J usage is TRBJ2-7; tentative D call: TRBD2 (5 bases). Trimming pared 5 bases from V and 1 base from J, leaving 9 bases between. CDR1 is SGHTA, CDR2 FQGNSA, per germline. The CDR3 is 13 residues long. The CDR3 protein is CASSTDYSYEQYV. The CDR3 DNA sequence: TGTGCCAGCAGCACCGACTATTCCTACGAGCAGTACGTC.

The chain combines TRBV19 with TRBJ1-6; D possibly corresponds to TRBD1 (5 bases). The germline V and J ends were trimmed by 7 bases and 5 bases, with 15 bases remaining between them. Germline CDR1 and CDR2: LNHDA and SQIVND (reference sequence). This CDR3 contains 15 residues. CDR3 DNA sequence: TGTGCCAGTACCTACTCAGGGTTGGATAATTCACCCCTCCACTTT. It yields the protein CASTYSGLDNSPLHF. The entire variable domain, with the rest obtained from reference TRBV19 and TRBJ1-6, is as follows: DGGITQSPKYLFRKEGQNVTLSCEQNLNHDAMYWYRQDPGQGLRLIYYSQIVNDFQKGDIAEGYSVSREKKESFPLTVTSAQKNPTAFYLCASTYSGLDNSPLHFGNGTRLTVT.

The V and J genes are TRBV13 and TRBJ1-1; 7 bases are a match to TRBD1. CDR1 and CDR2 (germline): PRHDT, FYEKMQ (reference sequence). The CDR3 has 13 residues. J was trimmed by 6 bases and V by 4 bases; bases with no gene match: 5. CDR3 sequence (DNA): TGTGCCAGCAGCTCAGGGACAGCCCCTGAAGCTTTCTTT. This encodes CASSSGTAPEAFF. Complete variable domain (other parts from reference TRBV13 and TRBJ1-1): AAGVIQSPRHLIKEKRETATLKCYPIPRHDTVYWYQQGPGQDPQFLISFYEKMQSDKGSIPDRFSAQQFSDYHSELNMSSLELGDSALYFCASSSGTAPEAFFGQGTRLTVV.

The genes are TRBV19 and TRBJ1-5, with TRBD1 as a possible D gene (5 bases). Germline V gives CDR1 LNHDA, CDR2 SQIVND (reference sequence). V was trimmed by 7 bases and J by 2 bases, leaving 9 bases between them. This CDR3 spans 13 amino acids. The CDR3 spells CASNTGRNQPQHF. In nucleotides, the CDR3 is TGTGCCAGTAATACAGGCCGCAATCAGCCCCAGCATTTT.

A single count supports this clone. V usage is TRBV19 and J usage is TRBJ2-1, with D hard to call. The CDR3 consists of 17 residues. V lost 1 base to trimming and J lost 8 bases, with 21 bases between them. Germline-derived CDR1 and CDR2 are LNHDA and SQIVND (reference sequence). The CDR3 DNA reads TGTGCCAGTAGTATAGTACCCCCGCGATCCCCCGCGGATGAGCAGTTCTTC. This encodes CASSIVPPRSPADEQFF.

V gene TRBV10-2 combines with J gene TRBJ1-2, with D possibly being TRBD1 (6 bases). Deletions cut 0 bases from V and 8 bases from J, with 13 bases between. CDR1 WSHSY and CDR2 SAAADI come from the germline V gene. This CDR3 is 14 amino acids long. The CDR3 DNA reads TGCGCCAGCAGTGAGTCCAGGGGCGCAGAGGGCTACACCTTC. Amino acid sequence: CASSESRGAEGYTF.

The chain joins TRBV10-3 to TRBJ2-1, with TRBD1 matching over 10 bases. The junction had 6 bases not matched to a gene; V was cut back by 6 bases and J by 4 bases. CDR3 length equals 15 residues. Looked up from germline, CDR1 is ENHRY and CDR2 is SYGVKD. CDR3 in amino acids: CAIRTGGGQYNEQFF. DNA of the CDR3: TGTGCCATCAGGACAGGGGGCGGACAGTACAATGAGCAGTTCTTC.

The V gene is TRBV2, the J gene TRBJ2-3, with 9 bases aligning to TRBD1. The V segment lost 4 bases and the J segment 4 bases; nucleotides outside the gene matches: 6. The CDR3 has 15 amino acids. Germline V lookup: CDR1 SNHLY, CDR2 FYNNEI. This CDR3 reads CASSGTGQGADTQYF. The CDR3 nucleotides are TGTGCCAGCAGTGGCACGGGACAGGGAGCAGATACGCAGTATTTT.

The CDR3 region is CASSQDPNRVTYNEQFF. DNA of the CDR3: TGCGCCAGCAGCCAAGATCCCAACAGGGTGACCTACAATGAGCAGTTCTTC. J is TRBJ2-1 and V is TRBV4-1; D perhaps matches TRBD1 (6 bases). CDR3 length: 17 amino acids. Trimming pared 0 bases from V and 2 bases from J, leaving 14 bases between. From germline, CDR1 is MGHRA and CDR2 YSYEKL.

J is TRBJ2-7 and V is TRBV7-8; TRBD1 is a possible D gene (6 bases). Between the trimmed V and J ends, which lost 4 bases and 3 bases, there was a span of 10 bases. The CDR3 consists of 13 residues. Germline CDR1 is SGHVS and CDR2 is FQNEAQ. This chain's CDR3 is CASSSLQGYEQYV. The CDR3 DNA reads TGTGCCAGCAGCTCCTTACAGGGCTACGAGCAGTACGTC.

This clone came up once. The chain couples TRBV9 to TRBJ1-6; 7 bases agree with TRBD1. Per the germline V gene, CDR1 is SGDLS and CDR2 is YYNGEE. V shed 0 bases, J shed 5 bases, and the junction held 2 bases outside the gene matches. This CDR3 comprises 15 residues. The CDR3 DNA reads as TGTGCCAGCAGCGTAGAGGGGACAGATAATTCACCCCTCCACTTT. Translated: CASSVEGTDNSPLHF.

V is TRBV4-2 and J is TRBJ1-3; perhaps TRBD1 as D (5 bases). Trimming removed 1 base from V and 4 bases from J, with 5 bases in between. Germline CDR1 and CDR2: LGHNA and YNFKEQ. There are 13 residues in the CDR3. In nucleotides, the CDR3 is TGTGCCAGCAGCCAAGGACAGGGAAACACCATATATTTT. It codes for CASSQGQGNTIYF.

This chain uses TRBV18 with TRBJ1-2; 9 bases agree with TRBD1. V lost 3 bases, J lost 4 bases, and 0 bases stayed unmatched. Germline CDR1 reads KGHSH; CDR2 reads LQKENI. The CDR3 runs to 13 residues. The CDR3 sequence: CASSPTGGYGYTF. In DNA, the CDR3 is TGTGCCAGCTCACCGACAGGGGGCTATGGCTACACCTTC.

This chain joins TRBV28 and TRBJ1-5; the match to TRBD1 covers 7 bases. This CDR3 contains 14 residues. Germline-derived CDR1 and CDR2 are MDHEN and SYDVKM. The V segment lost 6 bases and the J segment 4 bases; nucleotides outside the gene matches: 6. This CDR3 is CASRDDRANQPQHF. For the CDR3, the DNA is TGTGCCAGCAGGGACGACAGGGCGAATCAGCCCCAGCATTTT.